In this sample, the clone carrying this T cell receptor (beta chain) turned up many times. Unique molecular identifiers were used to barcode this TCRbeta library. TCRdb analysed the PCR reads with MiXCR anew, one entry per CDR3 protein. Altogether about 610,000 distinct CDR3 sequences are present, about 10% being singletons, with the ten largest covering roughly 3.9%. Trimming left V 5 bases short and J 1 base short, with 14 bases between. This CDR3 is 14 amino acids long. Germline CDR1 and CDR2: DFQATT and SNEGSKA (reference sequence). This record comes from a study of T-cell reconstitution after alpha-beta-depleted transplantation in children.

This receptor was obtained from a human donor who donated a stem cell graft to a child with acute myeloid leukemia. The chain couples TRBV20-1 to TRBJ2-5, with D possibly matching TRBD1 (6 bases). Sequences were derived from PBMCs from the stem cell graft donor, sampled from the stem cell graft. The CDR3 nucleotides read TGCAGTGCTCCCCGGACAGCCTCCCAAGAGACCCAGTACTTC. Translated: CSAPRTASQETQYF.